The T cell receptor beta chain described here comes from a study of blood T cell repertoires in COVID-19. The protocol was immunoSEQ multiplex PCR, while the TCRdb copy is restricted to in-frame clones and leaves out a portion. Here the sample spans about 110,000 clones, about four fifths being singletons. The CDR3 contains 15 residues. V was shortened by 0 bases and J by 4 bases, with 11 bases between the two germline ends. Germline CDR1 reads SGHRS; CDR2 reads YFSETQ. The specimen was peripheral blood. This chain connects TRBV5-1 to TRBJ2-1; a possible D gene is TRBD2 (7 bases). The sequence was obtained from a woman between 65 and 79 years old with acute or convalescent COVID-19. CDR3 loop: CASSLEQGGYNEQFF. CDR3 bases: TGCGCCAGCAGCTTGGAACAGGGAGGGTACAATGAGCAGTTCTTC.